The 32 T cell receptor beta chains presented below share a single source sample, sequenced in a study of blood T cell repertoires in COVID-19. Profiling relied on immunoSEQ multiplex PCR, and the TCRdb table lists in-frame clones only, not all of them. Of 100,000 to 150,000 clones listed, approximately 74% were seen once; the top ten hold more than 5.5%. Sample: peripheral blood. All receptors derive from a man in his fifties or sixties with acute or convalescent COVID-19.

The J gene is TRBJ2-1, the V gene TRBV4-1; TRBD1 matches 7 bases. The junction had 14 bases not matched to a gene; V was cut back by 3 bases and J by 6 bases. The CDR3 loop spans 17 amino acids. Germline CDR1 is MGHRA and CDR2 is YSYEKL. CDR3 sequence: CASSQGLGQGQSNEQFF. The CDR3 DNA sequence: TGCGCCAGCAGCCAGGGGCTAGGGCAGGGACAGTCCAATGAGCAGTTCTTC.

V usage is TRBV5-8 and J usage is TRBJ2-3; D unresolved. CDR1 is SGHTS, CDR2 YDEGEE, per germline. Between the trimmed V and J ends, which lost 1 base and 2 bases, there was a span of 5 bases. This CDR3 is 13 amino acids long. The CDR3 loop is CASSLPSTDTQYF. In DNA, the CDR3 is TGTGCCAGCAGCTTGCCCTCCACAGATACGCAGTATTTT.

The CDR3 sequence is CASSQEGTATLNTEAFF. The DNA of the CDR3 is TGTGCCAGCAGCCAAGAAGGGACAGCTACTTTGAACACTGAAGCTTTCTTT. The gene calls are TRBV4-2 and TRBJ1-1, with 7 bases matching TRBD1. In germline, CDR1 is LGHNA, CDR2 YNFKEQ. CDR3 length equals 17 residues. V dropped 0 bases and J dropped 0; count of bases not matched to a gene: 7.

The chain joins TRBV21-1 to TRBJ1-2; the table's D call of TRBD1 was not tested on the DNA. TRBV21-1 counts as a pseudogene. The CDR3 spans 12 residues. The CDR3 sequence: CAHGPARYGYTF. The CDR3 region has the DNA TGTGCCCATGGGCCGGCGCGCTATGGCTACACCTTC.

CDR3 loop: CASSQDVGLEFIGELFF. For the CDR3, the DNA is TGCGCCAGCAGCCAAGATGTAGGACTAGAATTTATCGGGGAGCTGTTTTTT. The J gene is TRBJ2-2, the V gene TRBV4-1; 7 bases agree with TRBD2. In germline, CDR1 is MGHRA, CDR2 YSYEKL. The V segment lost 0 bases and the J segment 7 bases; nucleotides outside the gene matches: 11. CDR3 length equals 17 residues.

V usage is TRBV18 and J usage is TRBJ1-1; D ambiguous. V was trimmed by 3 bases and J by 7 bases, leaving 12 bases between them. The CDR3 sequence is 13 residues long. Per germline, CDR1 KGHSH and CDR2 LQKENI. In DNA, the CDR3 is TGTGCCAGCTCACCCGCAGGAATGATTGAAGCTTTCTTT. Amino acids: CASSPAGMIEAFF.

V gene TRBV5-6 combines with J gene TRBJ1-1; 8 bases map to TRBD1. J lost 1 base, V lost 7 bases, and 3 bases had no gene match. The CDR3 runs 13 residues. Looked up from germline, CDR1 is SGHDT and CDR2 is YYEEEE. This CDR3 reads CASGQGRNTEAFF. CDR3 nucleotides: TGTGCCAGCGGACAGGGACGGAACACTGAAGCTTTCTTT.

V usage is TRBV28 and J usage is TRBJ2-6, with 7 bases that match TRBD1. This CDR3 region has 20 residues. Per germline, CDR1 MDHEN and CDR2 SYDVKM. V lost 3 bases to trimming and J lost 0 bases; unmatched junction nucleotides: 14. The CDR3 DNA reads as TGTGCCAGCAGTTTCCCCCTGGGACAGAGCCCAAGCTCTGGGGCCAACGTCCTGACTTTC. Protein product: CASSFPLGQSPSSGANVLTF.

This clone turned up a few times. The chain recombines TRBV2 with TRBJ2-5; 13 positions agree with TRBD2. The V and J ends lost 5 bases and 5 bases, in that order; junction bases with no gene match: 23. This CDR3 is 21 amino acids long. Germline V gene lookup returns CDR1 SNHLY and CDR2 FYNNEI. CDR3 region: CASSYRLITGTSGVGMETQYF. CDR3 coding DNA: TGTGCCAGCAGTTACAGGCTGATCACCGGGACTAGCGGGGTTGGTATGGAGACCCAGTACTTC.

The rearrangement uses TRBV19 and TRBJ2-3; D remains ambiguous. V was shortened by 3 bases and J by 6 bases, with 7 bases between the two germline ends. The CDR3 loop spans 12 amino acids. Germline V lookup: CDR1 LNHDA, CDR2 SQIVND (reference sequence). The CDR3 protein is CASSMSLDTQYF. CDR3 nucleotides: TGTGCCAGTAGTATGTCCTTGGATACGCAGTATTTT.

DNA for the CDR3: TGTGCCACCAGTAACGCAGGAGGAACTGAAGCTTTCTTT. Protein: CATSNAGGTEAFF. This sequence joins TRBV24-1 and TRBJ1-1; D unresolved. From germline, CDR1 is KGHDR and CDR2 SFDVKD. The CDR3 contains 13 residues. V shed 6 bases and J shed 5 bases, with 12 bases lying between them.

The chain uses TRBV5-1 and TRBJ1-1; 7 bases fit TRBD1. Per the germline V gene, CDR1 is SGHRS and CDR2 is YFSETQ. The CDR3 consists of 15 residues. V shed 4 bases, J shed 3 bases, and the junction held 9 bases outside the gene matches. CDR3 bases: TGCGCCAGCAGCCGTACAGGGGCCCGTGACACTGAAGCTTTCTTT. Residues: CASSRTGARDTEAFF.

CDR3 bases: TGTGCCAGCAGCTTAAGACAGGGGACCCATGAGCAGTTCTTC. Amino acid sequence: CASSLRQGTHEQFF. The chain uses TRBV7-9 and TRBJ2-1, with 8 bases matching TRBD1. This CDR3 is built from 14 residues. V lost 2 bases to trimming and J lost 8 bases; unmatched junction nucleotides: 5. From germline, CDR1 is SEHNR and CDR2 FQNEAQ (reference sequence). The full variable domain, with the rest looked up from reference TRBV7-9 and TRBJ2-1, is DTGVSQNPRHKITKRGQNVTFRCDPISEHNRLYWYRQTLGQGPEFLTYFQNEAQLEKSRLLSDRFSAERPKGSFSTLEIQRTEQGDSAMYLCASSLRQGTHEQFFGPGTRLTVL.

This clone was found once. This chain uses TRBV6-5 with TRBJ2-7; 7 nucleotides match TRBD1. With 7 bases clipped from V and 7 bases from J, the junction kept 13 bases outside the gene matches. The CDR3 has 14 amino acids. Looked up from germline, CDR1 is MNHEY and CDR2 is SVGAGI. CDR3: CASIPGTVPSEQYF. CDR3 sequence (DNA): TGTGCCAGCATCCCCGGGACAGTGCCGAGTGAGCAGTACTTC.

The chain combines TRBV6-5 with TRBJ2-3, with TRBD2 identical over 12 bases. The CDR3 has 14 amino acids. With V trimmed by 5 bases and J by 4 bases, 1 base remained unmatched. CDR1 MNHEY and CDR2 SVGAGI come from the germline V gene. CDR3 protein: CASSPSGGADTQYF. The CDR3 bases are TGTGCCAGCAGTCCTAGCGGGGGGGCAGATACGCAGTATTTT.

The CDR3, as DNA: TGTGCCAGCAGCCTATCACGCTATGGCTACACCTTC. This gives the protein CASSLSRYGYTF. The chain is built from TRBV6-6 and TRBJ1-2, with D unclear. This CDR3 region has 12 residues. Trimming removed 6 bases at V and 4 bases at J, with 9 bases between. CDR1 is MNHNY, CDR2 SVGAGI, per germline (reference sequence).

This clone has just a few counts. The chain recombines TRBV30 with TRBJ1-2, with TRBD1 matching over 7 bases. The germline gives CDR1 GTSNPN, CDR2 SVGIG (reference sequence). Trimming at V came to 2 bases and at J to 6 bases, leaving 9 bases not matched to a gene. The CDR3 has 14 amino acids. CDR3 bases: TGTGCCTGGAGTATAACACAGGGGTTGGATGGCTACACCTTC. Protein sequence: CAWSITQGLDGYTF.

CDR3 in amino acids: CATSYSGNTIYF. CDR3 DNA sequence: TGTGCCACTAGTTACTCTGGAAACACCATATATTTT. The gene calls are TRBV12-3 or TRBV12-4 and TRBJ1-3; unclear D gene. CDR3 length: 12 residues. The V and J ends lost 10 bases and 0 bases respectively, with 7 bases between them.

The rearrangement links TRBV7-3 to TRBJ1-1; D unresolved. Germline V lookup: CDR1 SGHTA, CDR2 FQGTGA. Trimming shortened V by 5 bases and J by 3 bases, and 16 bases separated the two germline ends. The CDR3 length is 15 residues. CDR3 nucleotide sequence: TGTGCCAGCAGCCCCGACCGGCGACGGGACACTGAAGCTTTCTTT. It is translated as CASSPDRRRDTEAFF.

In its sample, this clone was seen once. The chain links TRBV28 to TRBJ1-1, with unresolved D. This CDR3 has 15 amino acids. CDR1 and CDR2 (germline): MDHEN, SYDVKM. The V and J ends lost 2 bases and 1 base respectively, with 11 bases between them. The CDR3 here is CASSLSSRKNTEAFF. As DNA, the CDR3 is TGTGCCAGCAGTTTAAGTAGCCGAAAGAACACTGAAGCTTTCTTT. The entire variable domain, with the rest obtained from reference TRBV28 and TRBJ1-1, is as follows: DVKVTQSSRYLVKRTGEKVFLECVQDMDHENMFWYRQDPGLGLRLIYFSYDVKMKEKGDIPEGYSVSREKKERFSLILESASTNQTSMYLCASSLSSRKNTEAFFGQGTRLTVV.

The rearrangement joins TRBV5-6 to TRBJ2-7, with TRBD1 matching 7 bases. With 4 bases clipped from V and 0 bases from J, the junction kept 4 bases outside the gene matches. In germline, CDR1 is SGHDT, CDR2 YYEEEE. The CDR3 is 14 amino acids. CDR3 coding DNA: TGTGCCAGCAGCGCCCGACAGGGCTCCTACGAGCAGTACTTC. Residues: CASSARQGSYEQYF.

CDR3: CASSPQGGYTF. DNA of the CDR3: TGTGCTTCAAGTCCACAGGGGGGCTACACCTTC. This sequence joins TRBV2 and TRBJ1-2, with 7 bases identical to TRBD1. The germline V gene encodes CDR1 SNHLY and CDR2 FYNNEI. The CDR3 extends over 11 amino acids.

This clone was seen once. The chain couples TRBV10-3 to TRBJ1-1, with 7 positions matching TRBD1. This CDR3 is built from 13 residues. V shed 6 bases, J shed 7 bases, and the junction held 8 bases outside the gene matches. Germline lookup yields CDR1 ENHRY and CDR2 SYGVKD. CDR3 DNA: TGTGCCATCAGGGGGGACAGCACAAGTGAAGCTTTCTTT. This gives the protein CAIRGDSTSEAFF.

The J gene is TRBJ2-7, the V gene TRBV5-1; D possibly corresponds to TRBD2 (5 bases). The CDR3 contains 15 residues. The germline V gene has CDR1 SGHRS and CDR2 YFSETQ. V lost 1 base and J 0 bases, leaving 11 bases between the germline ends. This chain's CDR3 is CASSLRGFGSYEQYF. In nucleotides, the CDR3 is TGCGCCAGCAGCTTGAGAGGGTTTGGCTCCTACGAGCAGTACTTC. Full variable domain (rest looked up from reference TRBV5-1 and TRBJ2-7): KAGVTQTPRYLIKTRGQQVTLSCSPISGHRSVSWYQQTPGQGLQFLFEYFSETQRNKGNFPGRFSGRQFSNSRSEMNVSTLELGDSALYLCASSLRGFGSYEQYFGPGTRLTVT.

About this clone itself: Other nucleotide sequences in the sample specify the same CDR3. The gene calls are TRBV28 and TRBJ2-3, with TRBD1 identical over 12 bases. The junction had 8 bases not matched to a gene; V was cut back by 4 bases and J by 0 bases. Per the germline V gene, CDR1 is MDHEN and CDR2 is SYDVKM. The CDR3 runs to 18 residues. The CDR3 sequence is CASSSTSGQGASTDTQYF. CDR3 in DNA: TGTGCCAGCAGTTCGACCTCGGGACAGGGGGCTAGCACAGATACGCAGTATTTT.

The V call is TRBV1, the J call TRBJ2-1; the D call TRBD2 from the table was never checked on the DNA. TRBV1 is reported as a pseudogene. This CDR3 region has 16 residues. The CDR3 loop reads CTSSQGFAGGRNEQFF. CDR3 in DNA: TGCACCAGCAGCCAAGGGTTTGCGGGGGGACGGAATGAGCAGTTCTTC.

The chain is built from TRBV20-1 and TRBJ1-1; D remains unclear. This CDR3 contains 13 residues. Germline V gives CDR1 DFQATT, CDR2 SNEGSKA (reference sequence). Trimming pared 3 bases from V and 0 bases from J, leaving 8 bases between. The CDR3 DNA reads TGCAGTGCTAGTATCAGATTGAACACTGAAGCTTTCTTT. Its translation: CSASIRLNTEAFF.

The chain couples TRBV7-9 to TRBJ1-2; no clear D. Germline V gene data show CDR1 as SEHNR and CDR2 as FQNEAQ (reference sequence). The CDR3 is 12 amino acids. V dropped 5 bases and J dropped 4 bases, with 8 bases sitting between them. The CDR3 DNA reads TGTGCCAGCAGCCCAGAGGTCTATGGCTACACCTTC. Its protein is CASSPEVYGYTF.

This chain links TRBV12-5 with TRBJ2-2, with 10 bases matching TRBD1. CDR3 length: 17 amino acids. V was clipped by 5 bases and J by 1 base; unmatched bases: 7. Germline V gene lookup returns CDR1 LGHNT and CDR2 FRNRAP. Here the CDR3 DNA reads TGTGCTAGTGGTGGGAAGACAGGGGGCATGAACACCGGGGAGCTGTTTTTT. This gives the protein CASGGKTGGMNTGELFF. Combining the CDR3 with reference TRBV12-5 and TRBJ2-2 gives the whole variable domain DARVTQTPRHKVTEMGQEVTMRCQPILGHNTVFWYRQTMMQGLELLAYFRNRAPLDDSGMPKDRFSAEMPDATLATLKIQPSEPRDSAVYFCASGGKTGGMNTGELFFGEGSRLTVL.

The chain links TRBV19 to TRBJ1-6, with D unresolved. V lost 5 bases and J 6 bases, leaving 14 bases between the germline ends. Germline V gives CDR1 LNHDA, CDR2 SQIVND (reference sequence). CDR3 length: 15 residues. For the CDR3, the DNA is TGTGCCAGTAGTCTGAGCTTACGGGGTAATTCACCCCTCCACTTT. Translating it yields CASSLSLRGNSPLHF. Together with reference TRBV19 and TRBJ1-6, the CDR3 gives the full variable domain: DGGITQSPKYLFRKEGQNVTLSCEQNLNHDAMYWYRQDPGQGLRLIYYSQIVNDFQKGDIAEGYSVSREKKESFPLTVTSAQKNPTAFYLCASSLSLRGNSPLHFGNGTRLTVT.

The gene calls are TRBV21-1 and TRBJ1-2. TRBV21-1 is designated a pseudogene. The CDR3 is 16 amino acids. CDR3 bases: TGTGCCAGCAGGTTCCGGGTTTCCCGATCTAACTATGGCTACACCTTC. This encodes CASRFRVSRSNYGYTF.

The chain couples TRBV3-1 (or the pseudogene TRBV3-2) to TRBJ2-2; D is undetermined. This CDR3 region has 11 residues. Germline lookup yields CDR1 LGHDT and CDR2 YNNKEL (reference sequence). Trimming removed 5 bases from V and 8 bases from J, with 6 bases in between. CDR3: CASSFGGELFF. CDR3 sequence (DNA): TGTGCCAGCAGCTTCGGTGGGGAGCTGTTTTTT.